At least ten counts were recorded for the clone carrying this T cell receptor (beta chain). As yet, its antigen is unknown. Sequencing started from total RNA isolated from unfractionated whole blood. A single record per CDR3 protein comes from TCRdb applying MiXCR to the 5' RACE reads. This table holds about 140,000 distinct CDR3 sequences, roughly 4.1% found once. The data were taken from a study of human T cells and chemical hapten exposure. Study-wide points: Once DPC sensitization occurred, TCRs above 1 in 1000 frequency showed no change.

Between the trimmed V and J ends, which lost 0 bases and 0 bases, there was a span of 7 bases. Per the germline V gene, CDR1 is DFQATT and CDR2 is SNEGSKA (reference sequence). The CDR3 loop spans 14 amino acids. The chain is built from TRBV20-1 and TRBJ2-3; D is possibly TRBD1 (5 bases). The sequence was collected from a female donor in good health. The CDR3 reads CSAREDTSTDTQYF. In DNA, the CDR3 is TGCAGTGCTAGAGAGGACACGAGCACAGATACGCAGTATTTT.